This TCR beta chain was captured in a study of blood T cells in healthy people across ages. Trimming took 0 bases from V and 2 from J, leaving 11 bases between them. The CDR3 sequence is 15 residues long. Germline-derived CDR1 and CDR2 are GTSNPN and SVGIG (reference sequence). Findings and caveats of the study: Age brought a roughly linear fall in TCR beta diversity measured per million T cells. Observed TCR beta diversity showed a strong correlation with the percentage of naive T cells as measured by flow cytometry. Without sorted subsets, naive and antigen-experienced compartments could not be conclusively compared.

With a J-beta primer mix and a sample-barcoded 5' primer, a second PCR ran about 6 to 11 cycles. One entry per CDR3 protein, called by TCRdb with MiXCR from the 5' RACE reads. The sample shows 1.4 million to 1.5 million distinct CDR3 sequences, around two fifths of them seen only once. For this clonotype: The target antigen is unknown.

Sequenced sample: blood. This TCR was recovered from a young woman in good health. This chain connects TRBV30 to TRBJ2-1, with TRBD2 as a possible D gene (5 bases). CDR3 sequence reads: CAWSVGSAPYNEQFF. CDR3 sequence (DNA): TGTGCCTGGAGTGTAGGTAGCGCACCCTACAATGAGCAGTTCTTC.